This T cell receptor (beta chain) was captured in a study of blood T cell repertoires in COVID-19. Germline CDR1 and CDR2: SGHAT and FQNNGV. Trimming cost V 1 base and J 4 bases; bases outside gene matches: 16. This CDR3 region has 19 residues. This clone was recorded a few times. Generated by immunoSEQ multiplex PCR, the TCRdb table keeps only in-frame clones and is missing some. The sample shows some 400,000 clones, approximately 80% of them seen only once. The chain couples TRBV11-2 to TRBJ2-1, with TRBD2 matching 7 bases. The sequence was collected from a human donor with acute or convalescent COVID-19. The donor label of this sample is uncertain. Sequenced: peripheral blood. The CDR3 loop reads CASSLVAGRVSILYNEQFF. CDR3 coding DNA: TGTGCCAGCAGCTTAGTCGCGGGGAGGGTTTCGATTCTGTACAATGAGCAGTTCTTC.